This T cell receptor beta chain was profiled in a study of response to subunit inactivated influenza vaccine (dated by TCRdb to 2016 to 2018). For the wider study: Deep quantitative profiling of the T cell receptor repertoire was used in the study to follow responses to a trivalent subunit inactivated influenza vaccine.

The method behind the library was RT-PCR. The listed sequencing device is Illumina HiSeq 2500. In-frame beta chains were kept once TCRdb had trimmed the public reads at Q25 with fastp and called clones with MiXCR. Every distinct CDR3 protein forms one entry, paired with its most common genes and DNA. The sample table contains about 540,000 distinct CDR3 sequences; only one count was recorded for around a quarter of them. The ten largest account for 2.8% of the sample. The CDR3 runs 19 amino acids, cysteine and phenylalanine included. CDR3 DNA only is kept here, 57 bases in frame from base 1. V trim: 2 bases; J trim: 5 bases; unmatched bases: 15. CDR1 LNHDA and CDR2 SQIVND were looked up in the germline V gene (reference sequence). With regard to this clonotype: What this receptor recognizes is not known. No quality values exist for individual bases; no much larger clone is one base distant.

Overall study outcomes, separate from this receptor: According to the authors, only a limited number of new T cells may be recruited by each seasonal influenza vaccination.

The sample was also reused in another study, on T cells expressing NK-cell markers. Per the second study: TCR beta cDNA libraries were made by 5'RACE template switching that added a universal primer site and unique molecular identifiers. In sorted CD3+CD56+NKG2C+, CD3+CD56+NKG2C- and CD3+CD56-NKG2C+ T-cell subsets from 8 or 9 donors, TCR beta-chain repertoires were profiled. Among the eight sequenced donors, seven were HCMV-seropositive and one was HCMV-seronegative. In several experiments an anti-gammadeltaTCR antibody was added to restrict sorting to alphabetaTCR-expressing T cells. In more than five donors, the dominant CD3+CD56+NKG2C+ clonotypes ranked among the top 10 CD8+ clonotypes, making up roughly 1.0-8% of CD8+ T cells. Those dominant clonotypes were again the most abundant among CD3+CD56-NKG2C+ cells in a few donors, at roughly 25-65%. Whether the expanded NKG2C-expressing T cell clones were specific for HCMV antigens was left unclear. Randomly selected healthy volunteers, three men and five women, were used as the eight sequenced donors. A commercial ELISA kit detecting HCMV-specific IgG in serum was used to determine HCMV serostatus. Peripheral blood mononuclear cells were isolated from blood by Ficoll density gradient centrifugation. Magnetic immunoseparation with Miltenyi isolation kits was used to isolate CD4+ and CD8+ T cells from PBMC. cDNA synthesis was primed from the TCR beta constant segment and was followed by two successive PCR amplification steps. Libraries were sequenced as 2 x 150 bp reads on Illumina HiSeq 2000/2500, MiSeq or NextSeq. MIGEC was used to demultiplex reads and group reads by UMI, and MiTCR was used to assemble and quantify clonotypes. To remove erroneous sequences, TCR cDNA sequences were retained only when supported by two or more reads. The tcR package was used for downstream repertoire analysis, and clonotypes were matched between fractions using CDR3 nucleotide sequence together with V segment. VDJmatch was used to annotate antigen specificity against VDJdb, with one amino acid substitution allowed in CDR3.

This receptor chain uses TRBV19 and TRBJ2-1, and 10 bases in between align with TRBD1. Material: CD4+ T cells sorted from PBMCs, obtained 11 to 12 days after vaccination. The source of this sequence is a man aged 50-59 years who received an inactivated influenza vaccine. Donor details come from another sample of the same person, matched by shared clones. The CDR3 corresponds to CASSIPPAWGTGAHNEQFF. The DNA sequence is TGTGCCAGTAGTATACCCCCCGCATGGGGGACAGGGGCCCACAATGAGCAGTTCTTC.